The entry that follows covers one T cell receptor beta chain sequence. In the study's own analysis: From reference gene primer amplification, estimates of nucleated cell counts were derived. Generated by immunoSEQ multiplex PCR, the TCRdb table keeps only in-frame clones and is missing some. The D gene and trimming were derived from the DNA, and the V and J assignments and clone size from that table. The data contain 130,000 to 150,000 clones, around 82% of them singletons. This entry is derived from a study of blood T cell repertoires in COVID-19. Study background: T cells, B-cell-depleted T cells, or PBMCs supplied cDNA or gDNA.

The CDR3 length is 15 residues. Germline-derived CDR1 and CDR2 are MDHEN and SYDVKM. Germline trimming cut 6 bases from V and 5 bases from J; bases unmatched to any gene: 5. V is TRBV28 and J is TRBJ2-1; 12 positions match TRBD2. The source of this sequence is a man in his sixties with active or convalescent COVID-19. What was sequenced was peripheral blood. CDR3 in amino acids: CASRRLAGVDNEQFF. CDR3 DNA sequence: TGTGCCAGCAGGAGACTAGCGGGAGTCGACAATGAGCAGTTCTTC. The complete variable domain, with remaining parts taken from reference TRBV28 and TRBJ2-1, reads DVKVTQSSRYLVKRTGEKVFLECVQDMDHENMFWYRQDPGLGLRLIYFSYDVKMKEKGDIPEGYSVSREKKERFSLILESASTNQTSMYLCASRRLAGVDNEQFFGPGTRLTVL.